This T cell receptor beta chain derives from a study of T-cell memory formation after mild COVID-19. TCR alpha and TCR beta cDNA libraries carrying sample barcodes and UMIs were produced by 5'RACE using constant-segment primers. One entry per CDR3 protein results from TCRdb running MiXCR on the 5' RACE reads. The repertoire holds 120,000 to 150,000 distinct CDR3 sequences, with over 6% as singletons. Germline V gene data show CDR1 as MNHEY and CDR2 as SVGAGI. The CDR3 covers 14 residues. The V gene end was trimmed by 2 bases and the J gene end by 8 bases; junction bases not matched to a gene: 3. Findings of the study overall: Clones that got smaller from day 15 to 85 had even CD4/CD8, while clones growing later tipped toward CD4+. Within pre-infection memory, some responding clones were found, suggesting cross-reactive memory joined. Among CD4+ contracting clones, most were CM and EM, and CD8+ ones EMRA.

In this sample, this clonotype turned up many times. Its antigen is as yet unknown. The genes are TRBV6-5 and TRBJ1-4; 9 bases are shared with TRBD1. Sequences were obtained from PBMCs or a T cell subset sorted from them (not recorded which). This receptor was taken from an adult woman who had mild COVID-19 (a few samples of this study predate the infection). Cell type and time point are not known. The CDR3: CASSYGTGREKLFF. In DNA, the CDR3 is TGTGCCAGCAGTTACGGGACAGGGAGGGAAAAACTGTTTTTT.